These 5 T cell receptor beta chains came from one sample sequenced in a study of control samples from healthy donors and cancer patients. Some clones are missing from TCRdb's copy, which holds only in-frame ones; the method was immunoSEQ multiplex PCR. Here the sample spans approximately 2,500 clones, around 97% being singletons. Sequencing was carried out using PBMCs. The receptors here all came from an older man with head and neck cancer.

The chain carries TRBV7-2 and TRBJ2-5; tentatively, D is TRBD1 (6 bases). The CDR3 runs to 15 residues. V shed 3 bases and J shed 3 bases, with 14 bases lying between them. Germline V gene lookup returns CDR1 SGHTA and CDR2 FQGNSA. The CDR3 is CASSFSARGEETQYF. CDR3 coding DNA: TGTGCCAGCAGCTTCTCGGCCAGGGGTGAAGAGACCCAGTACTTC.

The rearrangement joins TRBV2 to TRBJ1-1, with D unresolved. The germline CDR1 and CDR2 sequences are SNHLY and FYNNEI. CDR3 size: 13 residues. V lost 4 bases, J lost 1 base, and 7 bases lay in between. This chain's CDR3 is CASSVARNTEAFF. CDR3 sequence (DNA): TGTGCCAGCAGTGTTGCAAGGAACACTGAAGCTTTCTTT.

The chain combines TRBV18 with TRBJ1-2; D remains unclear. Germline values: CDR1 KGHSH, CDR2 LQKENI. Trimming left V 1 base short and J 6 bases short, with 9 bases between. The CDR3 contains 13 residues. This CDR3 reads CASSPRSGDGYTF. The CDR3 DNA follows: TGTGCCAGCTCACCACGGAGCGGGGATGGCTACACCTTC.

In its sample, this clone was seen once. The chain uses TRBV4-2 and TRBJ2-1; D possibly corresponds to TRBD1 (6 bases). The CDR3 consists of 17 residues. Germline loops: CDR1 LGHNA, CDR2 YNFKEQ. V gave up 4 bases and J gave up 2 bases, with 18 bases separating them. This chain's CDR3 is CASSLDRTSPTYNEQFF. The CDR3 DNA reads as TGTGCCAGCAGCCTGGACAGAACCTCCCCAACCTACAATGAGCAGTTCTTC.

The chain has TRBV19 and TRBJ2-3; 11 nucleotides agree with TRBD2. The ends lost 6 bases at V and 3 bases at J; junction bases unmatched: 8. Germline V gene lookup returns CDR1 LNHDA and CDR2 SQIVND (reference sequence). CDR3 length: 16 residues. This chain's CDR3 is CASRGSGREWTDTQYF. CDR3 coding DNA: TGTGCCAGTAGGGGTAGCGGGAGGGAGTGGACAGATACGCAGTATTTT. Supplemented by reference TRBV19 and TRBJ2-3, the full variable domain reads DGGITQSPKYLFRKEGQNVTLSCEQNLNHDAMYWYRQDPGQGLRLIYYSQIVNDFQKGDIAEGYSVSREKKESFPLTVTSAQKNPTAFYLCASRGSGREWTDTQYFGPGTRLTVL.